Listed below are T cell receptor beta chains from one sample, sequenced in a study of memory CD8 T cells in hepatitis C reinfection. Produced via immunoSEQ multiplex PCR; TCRdb's table is partial and in-frame only. The data hold 50,000 or so clones, with nearly 90% observed a single time. The sample consisted of naive CD8+ T cells sorted from blood. The receptors come from a young man with hepatitis C virus infection. CDR3s include the opening cysteine and the closing phenylalanine or tryptophan.

v_call: TRBV28
j_call: TRBJ2-7
cdr3_aa: CASNLDATGDFKSEQYF

v_call: TRBV27
j_call: TRBJ1-6
cdr3_aa: CASAPGQGTSPLHF

v_call: TRBV5-4
j_call: TRBJ2-7
cdr3_aa: CASSPGTSGYEQYF

v_call: TRBV27
j_call: TRBJ1-1
cdr3_aa: CASSLTLGRDREDTEAFF

v_call: TRBV27
j_call: TRBJ2-1
cdr3_aa: CASSHRDRLYNEQFF

v_call: TRBV5-5
j_call: TRBJ1-1
cdr3_aa: CASLRAGNTEAFF

v_call: TRBV4-1
j_call: TRBJ1-2
cdr3_aa: CASSQGLGQGNYGYTF

v_call: TRBV30
j_call: TRBJ2-2
cdr3_aa: CAWSPHDWELFF

v_call: TRBV5-1
j_call: TRBJ2-5
cdr3_aa: CASTPAGGRETQYF

v_call: TRBV27
j_call: TRBJ2-1
cdr3_aa: CASNSRGHNEQFF

v_call: TRBV7-8
j_call: TRBJ2-1
cdr3_aa: CASSSGNEQFF

v_call: TRBV11-2
j_call: TRBJ2-1
cdr3_aa: CASSFGSGTYNEQFF

v_call: TRBV7-2
j_call: TRBJ2-1
cdr3_aa: CASSPSSSHEQFF

v_call: TRBV6-5
j_call: TRBJ1-2
cdr3_aa: CASSGSGGADGYTF

v_call: TRBV7-3
j_call: TRBJ2-1
cdr3_aa: CASSSIAGGSNEQFF

v_call: TRBV9
j_call: TRBJ1-2
cdr3_aa: CASGENSYYGYTF

v_call: TRBV9
j_call: TRBJ1-1
cdr3_aa: CASSVGSRNTEAFF

v_call: TRBV27
j_call: TRBJ1-3
cdr3_aa: CASSLSTGAGNTIYF

v_call: TRBV7-2
j_call: TRBJ2-1
cdr3_aa: CASSLDGGNYNEQFF

v_call: TRBV6-5
j_call: TRBJ2-7
cdr3_aa: CASSPQGADEQYF

v_call: TRBV27
j_call: TRBJ2-1
cdr3_aa: CASSSPGGINNEQFF

v_call: TRBV9
j_call: TRBJ2-1
cdr3_aa: CASSPKTSGRAGEQFF

v_call: TRBV10-2
j_call: TRBJ2-4
cdr3_aa: CASSDRVAKNIQYF

v_call: TRBV7-9
j_call: TRBJ1-1
cdr3_aa: CASSPAGPATGGNTEAFF

v_call: TRBV27
j_call: TRBJ2-1
cdr3_aa: CASSFGWTSGRAWASYNEQFF

v_call: TRBV29-1
j_call: TRBJ1-1
cdr3_aa: CSVEETGLGTEAFF

v_call: TRBV28
j_call: TRBJ2-6
cdr3_aa: CASRTYRGGSGANVLTF

v_call: TRBV7-9
j_call: TRBJ2-1
cdr3_aa: CASSLGTGVRNEQFF

v_call: TRBV7-8
j_call: TRBJ1-1
cdr3_aa: CASSFSTGAANTEAFF

v_call: TRBV13
j_call: TRBJ2-3
cdr3_aa: CASSISGTSGVTDTQYF

v_call: TRBV18
j_call: NA
cdr3_aa: CASSPASGSYEQYF

v_call: TRBV4-1
j_call: TRBJ2-1
cdr3_aa: CASSQVQGQGQFF

v_call: TRBV19
j_call: TRBJ2-1
cdr3_aa: CASSIGTEQFF

v_call: TRBV4-1
j_call: TRBJ2-1
cdr3_aa: CASSRVGQGVYNEQFF

v_call: TRBV7-3
j_call: TRBJ2-7
cdr3_aa: CASSLTGGLVDEQYF

v_call: TRBV11-2
j_call: TRBJ2-3
cdr3_aa: CASSLVGWTITDTQYF

v_call: TRBV27
j_call: TRBJ2-3
cdr3_aa: CASSFDLTGDTQYF

v_call: TRBV5-1
j_call: TRBJ2-7
cdr3_aa: CASSLDAVEQYF

v_call: TRBV10-3
j_call: TRBJ2-2
cdr3_aa: CAISAGQGVNTGELFF

v_call: TRBV28
j_call: TRBJ2-2
cdr3_aa: CASSPIRGRDTGELFF

v_call: TRBV5-5
j_call: TRBJ2-5
cdr3_aa: CASSSAGADQETQYF

v_call: TRBV5-1
j_call: TRBJ2-2
cdr3_aa: CASSLEGAIAGELFF

v_call: TRBV19
j_call: TRBJ1-6
cdr3_aa: CASKAQGGSPLHF

v_call: TRBV20-1
j_call: TRBJ2-1
cdr3_aa: CSARGGEQFF

v_call: TRBV19
j_call: TRBJ2-1
cdr3_aa: CASTSGSEQFF

v_call: TRBV2
j_call: TRBJ1-5
cdr3_aa: CASSVGAGGQEPQHF